A selection of T cell receptor beta chains follows, all from one sample in a study of T cells in Graves' hyperthyroidism and ophthalmopathy. One entry per CDR3 protein, called by TCRdb with MiXCR from the multiplex PCR reads. The profile shows approximately 600,000 distinct CDR3 sequences, 14% of them singletons. Sequenced: blood. The source of these receptors is a woman younger than 30 with Graves' ophthalmopathy. The CDR3 runs from the conserved cysteine through the conserved F or W. A D gene is named only where the DNA matches it firmly. Rows give clone size only sometimes, using once, few, many, or a class for an expanded clone.

cdr3_nt,cdr3_aa,clone_size,d_call,j_call,v_call
TGTGCCAGCAGCCCCAGTTCGCCGAAGACCCAGTACTTC,CASSPSSPKTQYF,many,.,TRBJ2-5,TRBV27
TGTGCCAGCAGCGCGGACGGACTCTATGGCTACACCTTC,CASSADGLYGYTF,.,.,TRBJ1-2,TRBV9
TGTGCCAGCAGTGCCAGGGGTGCCTACGAGCAGTACTTC,CASSARGAYEQYF,many,.,TRBJ2-7,TRBV6-1
TGCAGTGCCGGGCGATGGGGGGGCATGGACAATGAGCAGTTCTTC,CSAGRWGGMDNEQFF,many,.,TRBJ2-1,TRBV20-1
TGCGCCAGCAGCCTAATACGGACCTCTTCTGGCGAGCAGTACTTC,CASSLIRTSSGEQYF,many,.,TRBJ2-7,TRBV5-1
TGCGCCAGCAGCCAAGATGAGGGGGTACTAGCGTCCCGGTGGCAGTTCTTC,CASSQDEGVLASRWQFF,.,.,TRBJ2-1,TRBV4-1
TGTGCCAGCAGCTTGTACTTCGACGGCAGTCAGCCCCAGCATTTT,CASSLYFDGSQPQHF,.,.,TRBJ1-5,TRBV5-6
TGTGCCAGCAGCCGTCGGGACAGGGGGAGAACCTACGAGCAGTACTTC,CASSRRDRGRTYEQYF,many,TRBD1,TRBJ2-7,TRBV7-2
TGTGCCAGCAGTCCGACTGGGGGCATTCAGTACTTC,CASSPTGGIQYF,.,.,TRBJ2-4,TRBV28
TGTGCCAGCAGCTTAGTGGGGACAGACTCTTCCTACGAGCAGTACTTC,CASSLVGTDSSYEQYF,many,TRBD1,TRBJ2-7,TRBV7-2
TGTGCCATCGCAGGGTCTGGTTCACCCCTCCACTTT,CAIAGSGSPLHF,.,.,TRBJ1-6,TRBV28
TGTGCCATCAGCCAGACGGGACTAGCGGGAGAAGATACGCAGTATTTT,CAISQTGLAGEDTQYF,many,TRBD2,TRBJ2-3,TRBV10-3
TGTGCCAGCAGCGGGGGGACAGGTCCCTACGAGCAGTACTTC,CASSGGTGPYEQYF,many,TRBD1,TRBJ2-7,TRBV13
TGTGCCAGCAGCGGCGACTCGGGACTCCTTGGCTACACCTTC,CASSGDSGLLGYTF,.,.,TRBJ1-2,TRBV9
TGCAGCGTTGTAGGAACCGGGGAGCTGTTTTTT,CSVVGTGELFF,many,.,TRBJ2-2,TRBV29-1
TGTGCCAGCAGCTTTCGCGTTGGTGTCGAGCAGTTCTTC,CASSFRVGVEQFF,many,.,TRBJ2-1,TRBV11-1
TGTGCCAGCAGTCCTTGGACATTGTTCACCGGGGAGCTGTTTTTT,CASSPWTLFTGELFF,many,.,TRBJ2-2,TRBV12-3/TRBV12-4
TGTGCCATCAGTGAGTCGACAGGACAGGTGTCCTACGAGCAGTACTTC,CAISESTGQVSYEQYF,.,TRBD1,TRBJ2-7,TRBV10-3
TGTGCCACCAGCACTCAGGGGGTGAACACTGAAGCTTTCTTT,CATSTQGVNTEAFF,many,TRBD1,TRBJ1-1,TRBV15
TGTGCCAGCTCCCTCTCGGCGTATTCGAACACTGAAGCTTTCTTT,CASSLSAYSNTEAFF,many,.,TRBJ1-1,TRBV27
TGCGCCAGCAGCTTGGACAGGGTCCACGGCTACACCTTC,CASSLDRVHGYTF,.,.,TRBJ1-2,TRBV5-1
TGCAGCGTTGAGGGACAGGGAGCCTACGAGCAGTACTTC,CSVEGQGAYEQYF,many,TRBD1,TRBJ2-7,TRBV29-1
TGTGCCAGCACCTGGGACTTCTCCTACGAGCAGTACTTC,CASTWDFSYEQYF,few,.,TRBJ2-7,TRBV6-2/TRBV6-3
TGTGCCAGCAGTCGAACAGGGGGCAGGTACAATGAGCAGTTCTTC,CASSRTGGRYNEQFF,few,TRBD1,TRBJ2-1,TRBV27
TGTGCCAGCAGGGAGACAGGTCTGAGCAATCAGCCCCAGCATTTT,CASRETGLSNQPQHF,.,.,TRBJ1-5,TRBV6-1
TGTGCCAGCAGTTACTCGTCTGCGGCAGGGGGTTTCCTAGCTAACTATGGCTACACCTTC,CASSYSSAAGGFLANYGYTF,many,TRBD1,TRBJ1-2,TRBV6-5
TGTGCCAGCACCGAGGGGACAGGGGACACAGATACGCAGTATTTT,CASTEGTGDTDTQYF,many,TRBD1,TRBJ2-3,TRBV2
TGCAGTTCTCTCACCAGTAGGGGTTCAGAGCAGTTCTTC,CSSLTSRGSEQFF,.,.,TRBJ2-1,TRBV20-1
TGTGCCAGCAGCTTAGGGGACAGGGTTGAAAAACTGTTTTTT,CASSLGDRVEKLFF,many,TRBD1,TRBJ1-4,TRBV7-8
TGTGCCATCAGTGAGTTGGACAGGTCCTACGAGCAGTACTTC,CAISELDRSYEQYF,many,TRBD1,TRBJ2-7,TRBV10-3
.,CSAKGQGSTFGSPLHF,many,.,TRBJ1-6,TRBV20-1
TGCAGTGCCGACTTCTCCGGGGGCAATGAGCAGTTCTTC,CSADFSGGNEQFF,many,.,TRBJ2-1,TRBV20-1
TGTGCCAGCAGCCTTTCTGGGGGGAGGGCGCGAGAGACCCAGTACTTC,CASSLSGGRARETQYF,.,TRBD2,TRBJ2-5,TRBV9
TGTGCCAGCACCCCAGGGAGGATGAACACTGAAGCTTTCTTT,CASTPGRMNTEAFF,.,.,TRBJ1-1,TRBV28
TGTGCCAGCTCACCAATTGATGGACTTGAGCAGTTCTTC,CASSPIDGLEQFF,many,.,TRBJ2-1,TRBV18
TGTGCCAGCAGTCAACAGGGGCGGGGTGGCTACACCTTC,CASSQQGRGGYTF,many,TRBD1,TRBJ1-2,TRBV27
TGTGCCAGCAGTTTCGGGAGGGCCTATGGCTACACCTTC,CASSFGRAYGYTF,.,.,TRBJ1-2,TRBV27
TGTGCCAGCAGTTTAGTCGGGCAGGGTGGAGCTTTCTTT,CASSLVGQGGAFF,.,.,TRBJ1-1,TRBV12-3/TRBV12-4
TGTGCCAGCAGCTTAGGGACAGATGGAAACACCATATATTTT,CASSLGTDGNTIYF,.,.,TRBJ1-3,TRBV7-2
TGTGCCATTTCCTCTCGCGGCCTAGGAGGTTCAGATACGCAGTATTTT,CAISSRGLGGSDTQYF,.,.,TRBJ2-3,TRBV10-3
TGTGCCAGCAGCCCCGGCAGGTCGTCGACCCAGTACTTC,CASSPGRSSTQYF,many,.,TRBJ2-5,TRBV11-2
TGTGCCAGCAGTCCCCAGGACGGTAACACCGGGGAGCTGTTTTTT,CASSPQDGNTGELFF,many,.,TRBJ2-2,TRBV6-2/TRBV6-3